This T cell receptor (beta chain) was captured in a study of Ad26.COV2.S vaccination and SARS-CoV-2 variants. Study in general: Recipients of Ad26.COV2.S got it intramuscularly, once or twice 56 days apart. Overall study findings and caveats: In TCR breadth and depth analyses, total T cell responses may have been underestimated. Vaccine recipients showed a spike-specific TCR breadth that was higher than in placebo recipients.

This clone came up once. Antigen: not known. Treatment noted: around 19 received Ad26.COV2.S at low or high dose, single or two shots; about 5 received placebo; per-sample allocation not given. Following the first vaccine or placebo injection, samples were taken on day 63. Generated by immunoSEQ multiplex PCR, the TCRdb table keeps only in-frame clones and is missing some. Of about 400,000 clones listed, around 89% are singletons. CDR3 length equals 14 residues. The V and J ends lost 2 bases and 0 bases respectively, with 8 bases between them. Germline V gene lookup returns CDR1 LGHNA and CDR2 YSLEER. The chain combines TRBV4-3 with TRBJ2-7; D not resolved. This clonotype was obtained from a person aged 18 to 59 who received the Ad26.COV2.S COVID-19 vaccine or a placebo. Specimen: peripheral blood, collected in a trial of Ad26.COV2.S vaccine versus placebo. For the CDR3, the DNA is TGCGCCAGCAGCCAAAACATAAACTCCTACGAGCAGTACTTC. Its protein product is CASSQNINSYEQYF.